Below are 4 T cell receptor beta chains sequenced from a single sample in a study of blood T cells in healthy people across ages. Next came a second PCR, run for about 6 to 12 cycles, which used a sample-barcoded 5' primer along with a J-beta primer mix. TCRdb independently ran MiXCR on the 5' RACE reads; one entry per CDR3 protein. The table records 1.5 million to 1.9 million distinct CDR3 sequences, around 40% of them present only once. What was sequenced was blood. The receptors stem from a woman aged 18-29 years in good health.

Notes on this clonotype: A read error may produce the germline difference seen at one junction end. The CDR3 DNA follows: TGTGCCAGTAGCTTACCGGGACAATTGGAGACCCAGTACTTC. It is translated as CASSLPGQLETQYF. This rearrangement joins TRBV7-2 to TRBJ2-5; D is possibly TRBD1 (6 bases). This CDR3 contains 14 residues. Germline V lookup: CDR1 SGHTA, CDR2 FQGNSA.

The V gene is TRBV6-5, the J gene TRBJ1-1; D uncertain. V lost 6 bases and J lost 4, with 12 bases in between. This CDR3 contains 13 residues. CDR1 and CDR2 from the germline V gene are MNHEY and SVGAGI. For the CDR3, the DNA is TGTGCCAGCAGCCCCGGGGAAGGCACTGAAGCTTTCTTT. Translated, it gives CASSPGEGTEAFF.

The chain uses TRBV29-1 and TRBJ1-4; D may be TRBD1 (5 bases). Trimming removed 6 bases at V and 5 bases at J, with 19 bases between. The CDR3 length is 15 residues. Germline CDR1 is SQVTM and CDR2 is ANQGSEA. CDR3 DNA sequence: TGCAGCGTGGCCGGACCGCGGGACGGGAATGAAAAACTGTTTTTT. Translation: CSVAGPRDGNEKLFF.

The rearrangement joins TRBV7-9 to TRBJ2-3; possibly TRBD2 for D (5 bases). V shed 1 base and J shed 2 bases, with 13 bases lying between them. The CDR3 spans 16 residues. Germline assignment: CDR1 SEHNR and CDR2 FQNEAQ (reference sequence). The CDR3 reads CASSLVSGIPTDTQYF. Written as DNA, the CDR3 is TGTGCCAGCAGCTTAGTGTCGGGGATACCCACAGATACGCAGTATTTT.